This T cell receptor beta chain was profiled in a study of T cell responses to AZD1222 COVID-19 vaccine. The study's findings and limits: Following two doses of AZD1222, Spike-specific TCR breadth and depth rose. Females outnumbered males among donors, who were mostly white British; clonal diversity was possibly underestimated. The peak T cell response came first, and repertoires were sampled only after it.

Trimming at V came to 4 bases and at J to 2 bases, leaving 9 bases not matched to a gene. The CDR3 consists of 17 residues. Germline CDR1 SGHRS, CDR2 YFSETQ. Sequencing used immunoSEQ multiplex PCR; TCRdb keeps in-frame clones, though not all of them. The repertoire has around 150,000 clones, roughly 94% of them found once; the top ten carry around 1.3%. This clone was seen just once. Antigen: not known. V gene TRBV5-1 combines with J gene TRBJ2-4; 10 bases agree with TRBD2. The specimen comprised peripheral blood, sampled on day 0 of AZD1222 vaccination. The TCR was taken from an adult in good health. As DNA, the CDR3 is TGCGCCAGCAGCGGAACCCTAGCGGGAGCACCCAAAAACATTCAGTACTTC. This translates into CASSGTLAGAPKNIQYF.